This T cell receptor (beta chain) comes out of a study of T cell changes during pregnancy in multiple sclerosis. Germline assignment: CDR1 LNHDA and CDR2 SQIVND (reference sequence). The CDR3 is made up of 15 amino acids. Trimming took 5 bases from V and 7 from J; bases not matched to a gene: 4. This table comes from immunoSEQ multiplex PCR, and its TCRdb copy is limited to in-frame clones, with some not included. Here the sample spans roughly 100,000 clones, about 89% being singletons. Sequenced here: peripheral blood, sampled before pregnancy. The genes are TRBV19 and TRBJ1-6; TRBD1 agrees at 11 bases. The sequence was collected from a female donor with multiple sclerosis, enrolled in a pregnancy study. The CDR3 sequence is CASSSGQGGNSPLHF. CDR3 bases: TGTGCCAGTAGTTCGGGACAGGGGGGAAATTCACCCCTCCACTTT.